This TCR beta chain was documented in a study of blood T cell repertoires in COVID-19. Study information: Donors in the United States, Italy and Spain gave samples during acute or convalescent COVID-19. The cDNA or gDNA used as material had been derived from T cells, B-cell-depleted T cells, or PBMCs.

Authors' analysis steps: Estimation of nucleated cell counts relied on the amplification of reference gene primers. Clones were sequenced by immunoSEQ multiplex PCR, and TCRdb holds only the in-frame ones, with some missing. V and J calls and clone size are those listed in that table; D and trimming were worked out from the DNA. The repertoire holds some 250,000 clones, 70% to 90% seen once, with about 3% in the top ten. This CDR3 comprises 15 residues. V was pared by 5 bases and J by 5 bases, with 10 bases of the junction left unmatched. CDR1 is SSHAT and CDR2 is FNYEAQ in the germline V gene (reference sequence).

Specimen: peripheral blood. The clonotype originates from a woman younger than 45 who had recovered from COVID-19. This sequence joins TRBV7-7 and TRBJ2-5, with 8 bases that match TRBD1. The CDR3 region has the DNA TGTGCCAGCAGCCCCGGACAGGGTCTGGGGGAGACCCAGTACTTC. It translates to CASSPGQGLGETQYF.